Sequencing of this T cell receptor beta chain was carried out in a study of T cells after somatic rescue of genetic block. Repertoires were generated with immunoSEQ multiplex PCR, while TCRdb's copy carries only in-frame clones and drops some. The sample has approximately 67,000 clones, 92% seen once. The sequence was obtained from a man between 35 and 55 years old. Source material: peripheral blood mononuclear cells (PBMCs).

CDR3 DNA sequence: TGTGCCAGCAGCTTGGGACAGGGCCATATTTACTACGAGCAGTACTTC. This codes for CASSLGQGHIYYEQYF. This chain links TRBV5-6 with TRBJ2-7, with 7 positions matching TRBD1. Per germline, CDR1 SGHDT and CDR2 YYEEEE. J gave up 3 bases and V 0 bases, and 9 bases lay outside the gene matches. This CDR3 comprises 16 residues.